These T cell receptor beta chains were read from a single sample in a study of blood T cell repertoires in COVID-19. TCRdb's table, derived via immunoSEQ multiplex PCR, lists solely in-frame clones and lacks some. The table has 95,000 to 150,000 clones, almost 90% seen once; the top ten hold approximately 3.9%. Sequenced material: peripheral blood. These receptors came from a woman aged 55-69 years with COVID-19, enrolled during active disease. Each CDR3 is given with its conserved first and last residue. D genes are given only for firm matches. Clone size, where shown, is once, few, many, or a class for clones that have expanded.

cdr3_nt cdr3_aa d_call clone_size j_call v_call
TGTGCCAGCAGTGATCGGCCGGGGTCCTATGGCTACACCTTC CASSDRPGSYGYTF - - TRBJ1-2 TRBV6-1
TGTGCCAGCAGTTACCGGGACAGGGGGCCCTACGAGCAGTACTTC CASSYRDRGPYEQYF TRBD1 - TRBJ2-7 TRBV6-5
TGTGCCAGCAGCTTCCCAGGCCCGGGGAACATTCAGTACTTC CASSFPGPGNIQYF - - TRBJ2-4 TRBV5-4
TGCGCCAGCAGCTTGGTCGGGGGGATAGGCTATGGCTACACCTTC CASSLVGGIGYGYTF - - TRBJ1-2 TRBV5-1
TGTGCCAGCAGTTACTCGCGGGGGCACTCCTACAATGAGCAGTTCTTC CASSYSRGHSYNEQFF - - TRBJ2-1 TRBV6-5
TGTGCCAGCAGCTTAGTTGGATCTTCCGGGCAAGAGACCCAGTACTTC CASSLVGSSGQETQYF - - TRBJ2-5 TRBV11-3
TGTGCCAGCAGCTTAAGGGTGGGGAGGCGTGAAGCTTTCTTT CASSLRVGRREAFF - - TRBJ1-1 TRBV13
TGTGCCAGCTCACCGGGACTCAACACCGGGGAGCTGTTTTTT CASSPGLNTGELFF - - TRBJ2-2 TRBV18
TGTGCCAGTAGCCAGAAACGGACAGGAGGGGATTCACCCCTCCACTTT CASSQKRTGGDSPLHF TRBD1 - TRBJ1-6 TRBV19
TGCAGCGTTGCGGGGCAGGGGGGTGAAAAACTGTTTTTT CSVAGQGGEKLFF TRBD1 - TRBJ1-4 TRBV29-1
TGTGCCAGCAGCCAAGATTTCGGGTTTGAGCAGTTCTTC CASSQDFGFEQFF - - TRBJ2-1 TRBV3-1/TRBV3-2
TGTGCCAGCCGGACAGATGACTACAATGAGCAGTTCTTC CASRTDDYNEQFF - once TRBJ2-1 TRBV2
TGTGCCAGCAGTCCTAGCGCCGGGGCCGGTACAGATACGCAGTATTTT CASSPSAGAGTDTQYF - few TRBJ2-3 TRBV3-1/TRBV3-2
TGTGCCAGCCCTTTCGAGGTTCCGAGCACCGGGGAGCTGTTTTTT CASPFEVPSTGELFF - - TRBJ2-2 TRBV6-4
TGTGCCAGTAGTATAGCCATCGGACAGGGGACCTACGAGCAGTACTTC CASSIAIGQGTYEQYF TRBD1 - TRBJ2-7 TRBV19
TGTGCCAGTAGTATACAGTACAGGGACACTGAAGCTTTCTTT CASSIQYRDTEAFF - - TRBJ1-1 TRBV19
TGTGCCAGCAGCCCAGGGGAAGGGGCTGGAAACACCATATATTTT CASSPGEGAGNTIYF - once TRBJ1-3 TRBV3-1/TRBV3-2
TGTGCCAGCAGTGCCTTAAGGCGGGGGGGGGCTCGGGATACGCAGTATTTT CASSALRRGGARDTQYF TRBD2 once TRBJ2-3 TRBV6-1
TGTGCCAGCAGCTTACGACAGGGGAATCAGCCCCAGCATTTT CASSLRQGNQPQHF TRBD1 - TRBJ1-5 TRBV7-2
TGTGCCAGCACCTCTCCGGGTGGGACAGGGGCAGTGAGTTCACCCCTCCACTTT CASTSPGGTGAVSSPLHF TRBD1 - TRBJ1-6 TRBV2
TGTGCCAGCAGTGAAGAATTGGCAGGGTTCGCTGAAGCTTTCTTT CASSEELAGFAEAFF - - TRBJ1-1 TRBV6-1
TGTGCCACTGCGGGGTGGCGTGAGCAGTTCTTC CATAGWREQFF - once TRBJ2-1 TRBV5-4
TGTGCCAGCAGCCGCCGGGACAACACAGATACGCAGTATTTT CASSRRDNTDTQYF - - TRBJ2-3 TRBV3-1/TRBV3-2
TGTGCCAGTAGTATAGGCAGGCTCTATGGCTACACCTTC CASSIGRLYGYTF - - TRBJ1-2 TRBV19
TGTGCCACCCACCAGGGAACGCAGTACTTC CATHQGTQYF - - TRBJ2-7 TRBV6-5
TGTGCCAGTACCGCCCCCTCTCTAGCGGGGGCGTACAATGAGCAGTTCTTC CASTAPSLAGAYNEQFF TRBD2 - TRBJ2-1 TRBV19
TGTGCCAGCAGCGACAGTTATACTGAAGCTTTCTTT CASSDSYTEAFF - - TRBJ1-1 TRBV27
TGTGCTAGTGGTTTGGGGGACAGACCGCTTACCTACAATGAGCAGTTCTTC CASGLGDRPLTYNEQFF TRBD1 - TRBJ2-1 TRBV12-5
TGTGCCAGCAGCTATACGACAGGGGGCCGAAACACCATATATTTT CASSYTTGGRNTIYF TRBD1 - TRBJ1-3 TRBV5-4
TGCGCCAGCAGCCAACAAACGAACAGGGGAGGATACGAGCAGTACTTC CASSQQTNRGGYEQYF - - TRBJ2-7 TRBV4-1
TGCGCCAGCAGCTTGTTGCTCCAGCGGGGGGGCCTGGGGTACGAGCAGTACTTC CASSLLLQRGGLGYEQYF TRBD2 - TRBJ2-7 TRBV5-1
TGTGCCAGCAGCCAAGGCGTCACAGGGGGCGCGGGATCCTATAATTCACCCCTCCACTTT CASSQGVTGGAGSYNSPLHF TRBD1 once TRBJ1-6 TRBV4-2
TGTGCCTGGAGTGTCGGAGTGCGAGTTGAAGCTTTCTTT CAWSVGVRVEAFF - - TRBJ1-1 TRBV30
TGCGCCAGCAGCCATTCACGCGCAGGCCCTAACACTGAAGCTTTCTTT CASSHSRAGPNTEAFF - - TRBJ1-1 TRBV4-3
TGTGCCAGCAGCCCGCGACACACCTACGAGCAGTACTTC CASSPRHTYEQYF - - TRBJ2-7 TRBV3-1/TRBV3-2
TGCAGCGTCCCATCCAAGGGGCACAATGAGCAGTTCTTC CSVPSKGHNEQFF - - TRBJ2-1 TRBV29-1
TGTGCCAGCGGACTAGCGGGGAGGACCGGGGAGCTGTTTTTT CASGLAGRTGELFF TRBD2 few TRBJ2-2 TRBV19
TGTGCCAGCAGCGCCCCGGACAGGGATAACGAGCAGTACTTC CASSAPDRDNEQYF TRBD1 - TRBJ2-7 TRBV9
TGTGCCAGTAGTAGACTCCTTAATGAAAAACTGTTTTTT CASSRLLNEKLFF - once TRBJ1-4 TRBV19